What follows are 17 T cell receptor beta chains derived from one specimen sequenced in a study of blood T cells in healthy people across ages. Through a sample-barcoded 5' primer and a J-beta primer mix, a second PCR was run for roughly 6 to 11 cycles. TCRdb re-called the 5' RACE reads with MiXCR, one entry per CDR3 protein. Of hundreds of thousands of distinct CDR3 sequences listed, 25% to 35% are singletons. Input material: blood. Receptor source: an elderly woman in good health.

This clonotype was found many times. The V and J genes are TRBV5-1 and TRBJ2-1; D is undetermined. Trimming shortened V by 4 bases and J by 1 base, and 12 bases separated the two germline ends. CDR1 is SGHRS, CDR2 YFSETQ, per germline. The CDR3 runs 15 residues. CDR3 DNA sequence: TGCGCCAGCAGCCTCGCTAGGGTTTCCTACAATGAGCAGTTCTTC. This gives the protein CASSLARVSYNEQFF.

This clonotype was seen repeatedly, ten times or more. One junction end does not reproduce the germline sequence, and a read error may be involved. The V call is TRBV7-7, the J call TRBJ2-1; 10 nucleotides match TRBD2. Germline-derived CDR1 and CDR2 are SSHAT and FNYEAQ (reference sequence). The length of the CDR3 is 15 residues. CDR3 protein: CASSFDLAGENEQFF. The CDR3 DNA reads TGTGCTAGCAGCTTCGACCTAGCGGGGGAAAATGAGCAGTTCTTC.

This clonotype was seen at least ten times. The J gene is TRBJ1-2, the V gene TRBV5-1; the match to TRBD1 covers 9 bases. V gave up 0 bases and J gave up 5 bases; unmatched junction bases: 5. The CDR3 runs 15 residues. CDR1 and CDR2 from the germline V gene are SGHRS and YFSETQ. The CDR3 DNA sequence: TGCGCCAGCAGCTTGGAGACCGGGACAGGGTATGGCTACACCTTC. Its translation: CASSLETGTGYGYTF.

This clonotype was recorded many times. The rearrangement uses TRBV5-6 and TRBJ2-1, with 8 bases aligning to TRBD2. CDR3 length equals 16 residues. The ends lost 4 bases at V and 5 bases at J; junction bases unmatched: 11. Germline CDR1 is SGHDT and CDR2 is YYEEEE. The CDR3 bases are TGTGCCAGCAGCACTGAAGCGGGGGACCCTGACAATGAGCAGTTCTTC. Protein sequence: CASSTEAGDPDNEQFF.

This clonotype has ten or more counts. The V and J genes are TRBV20-1 and TRBJ2-3, with 8 bases lining up with TRBD2. This CDR3 contains 14 residues. V was pared by 6 bases and J by 2 bases, with 7 bases of the junction left unmatched. The germline V gene encodes CDR1 DFQATT and CDR2 SNEGSKA (reference sequence). The CDR3 is CSAPSGGNTDTQYF. The CDR3 DNA follows: TGCAGTGCCCCGAGCGGGGGTAACACAGATACGCAGTATTTT.

This clonotype has more than one count but fewer than ten. The chain has TRBV20-1 and TRBJ1-5, with 12 bases that match TRBD1. V lost 3 bases and J lost 6; bases outside the gene matches: 9. The CDR3 runs to 16 residues. Germline V gene lookup returns CDR1 DFQATT and CDR2 SNEGSKA (reference sequence). CDR3: CSARAGTGGTSQPQHF. The CDR3 coding sequence is TGCAGTGCTAGGGCTGGGACAGGGGGCACAAGTCAGCCCCAGCATTTT.

A word on this clonotype: This clone may be a read error of a much larger clone one base away. The CDR3 DNA reads as TGTGCCAGCAGCTTGGACAGGGGCGGTACCAATGAGCAGTACTTC. Its protein is CASSLDRGGTNEQYF. The V call is TRBV7-2, the J call TRBJ2-5; TRBD1 aligns across 9 bases. The CDR3 has 15 residues. CDR1 is SGHTA and CDR2 is FQGNSA in the germline V gene. V dropped 3 bases and J dropped 11; count of bases not matched to a gene: 13. The variable domain in full, completed from reference TRBV7-2 and TRBJ2-5, reads GAGVSQSPSNKVTEKGKDVELRCDPISGHTALYWYRQSLGQGLEFLIYFQGNSAPDKSGLPSDRFSAERTGGSVSTLTIQRTQQEDSAVYLCASSLDRGGTNEQYFGPGTRLLVL.

This clonotype was picked up many times. The rearrangement joins TRBV7-9 to TRBJ1-1; no clear D gene. V was clipped by 1 base and J by 7 bases, with 7 bases between them. The CDR3 sequence is 12 residues long. From germline, CDR1 is SEHNR and CDR2 FQNEAQ (reference sequence). CDR3 nucleotides: TGTGCCAGCAGCTTAGTTGGGGATGAAGCTTTCTTT. It specifies CASSLVGDEAFF.

The V gene is TRBV10-3, the J gene TRBJ2-5; D might be TRBD1 or TRBD2, each matching 6 bases. The CDR3 sequence is 17 residues long. Trimming pared 5 bases from V and 11 bases from J, leaving 30 bases between. Germline V gene lookup returns CDR1 ENHRY and CDR2 SYGVKD. The CDR3 spells CAISKSAGQKRWNEQYF. The CDR3 nucleotides are TGTGCCATCAGTAAATCGGCGGGACAAAAGAGGTGGAATGAGCAGTACTTC.

In this sample, this clonotype turned up once. The gene calls are TRBV7-2 and TRBJ2-1; TRBD1 matches 8 bases. The CDR3 spans 16 residues. Germline V gene sequence: CDR1 SGHTA, CDR2 FQGNSA. With V trimmed by 3 bases and J by 4 bases, 8 bases remained unmatched. The CDR3 DNA is TGTGCCAGCAGCTTGGCAACAGGGGGTTCTTACAATGAGCAGTTCTTC. The encoded protein is CASSLATGGSYNEQFF.

The V and J genes are TRBV11-2 and TRBJ2-7, with D perhaps TRBD1 (5 bases). CDR3 length equals 14 residues. Trimming pared 5 bases from V and 3 bases from J, leaving 14 bases between. Germline values: CDR1 SGHAT, CDR2 FQNNGV. This CDR3 reads CASSRGREFYEQYF. The CDR3 DNA reads as TGTGCCAGCAGCCGAGGCAGGGAATTCTACGAGCAGTACTTC.

The chain employs TRBV20-1 and TRBJ1-3; D may be TRBD1 (6 bases). Looked up from germline, CDR1 is DFQATT and CDR2 is SNEGSKA (reference sequence). This CDR3 has 14 residues. V lost 5 bases and J 4 bases, leaving 15 bases between the germline ends. This CDR3 reads CSAPRGGTGNTIYF. For the CDR3, the DNA is TGCAGTGCTCCTCGTGGAGGGACAGGAAACACCATATATTTT.

This clonotype has only a few counts. The junction shows a germline mismatch at one end, possibly a read error. V and J are TRBV12-3 or TRBV12-4 and TRBJ2-5; tentatively, D is TRBD1 (8 bases). This CDR3 has 15 residues. DNA of the CDR3: TGTACCAGCAGTTGGGGAGGGACAGGCCAAGAGACCCAGTACTTC. It specifies CTSSWGGTGQETQYF.

This clonotype was detected only a few times. One end of the junction does not line up with germline, which may come from a read error. The chain couples TRBV5-5 to TRBJ2-3; 10 bases are a match to TRBD2. CDR3 length equals 16 residues. The V gene's germline CDR1 is SGHKS and CDR2 YYEKEE (reference sequence). DNA for the CDR3: TGTGCCGGCAGCTTGTTTAGCGGGGGGCAGTCAGATACGCAGTATTTT. It codes for CAGSLFSGGQSDTQYF.

This clonotype was picked up many times. V and J are TRBV12-3 or TRBV12-4 and TRBJ2-1; TRBD1 matches 7 bases. This CDR3 has 15 residues. V was pared by 2 bases and J by 5 bases, with 6 bases of the junction left unmatched. The CDR3 region is CASSLRGLANNEQFF. CDR3 in DNA: TGTGCCAGCAGTTTAAGGGGGCTTGCGAACAATGAGCAGTTCTTC.

This clonotype was observed a handful of times. The chain carries TRBV15 and TRBJ2-3; D possibly uses TRBD1 or TRBD2 (6 bases each). Looked up from germline, CDR1 is LNHNV and CDR2 is YYDKDF (reference sequence). The CDR3 runs 15 residues. The V end lost 3 bases, the J end lost 4 bases, and 14 bases lay between the germline ends. The chain's CDR3 is CATSSDGRGPDTQYF. The DNA of the CDR3 is TGTGCCACCAGCAGTGACGGTCGGGGGCCAGATACGCAGTATTTT.

This clonotype has more than one count but fewer than ten. A much more abundant neighbour one base away suggests this may be a read error. V and J are TRBV6-5 and TRBJ1-2; 8 bases are a match to TRBD1. Trimming at V came to 11 bases and at J to 2 bases, leaving 10 bases not matched to a gene. The CDR3 spans 14 residues. CDR1 is MNHEY and CDR2 is SVGAGI in the germline V gene. The CDR3, as DNA: TGTGCCCGCACCCCAGGACAGGGAAACTATGGCTACACCTTC. It codes for CARTPGQGNYGYTF.